These 13 T cell receptor beta chains came from one sample sequenced in a study of T cell responses to AZD1222 COVID-19 vaccine. Sequencing used immunoSEQ multiplex PCR; TCRdb keeps in-frame clones, though not all of them. The table has fewer than 150,000 clones, about 88% seen once. The source was peripheral blood, collected 28 days after the second AZD1222 dose. These receptor sequences come from an adult who received the AZD1222 COVID-19 vaccine.

The chain employs TRBV9 and TRBJ2-5, with D possibly being TRBD1 (6 bases). Between the trimmed V and J ends, which lost 4 bases and 4 bases, there was a span of 14 bases. The germline V gene encodes CDR1 SGDLS and CDR2 YYNGEE. CDR3 length equals 14 residues. The CDR3 is CASSQGQWGETQYF. CDR3 bases: TGTGCCAGCAGCCAGGGGCAATGGGGAGAGACCCAGTACTTC.

The chain carries TRBV6-5 and TRBJ2-1; 8 positions match TRBD2. CDR3 length: 12 residues. Germline assignment: CDR1 MNHEY and CDR2 SVGAGI. After removal of 6 bases from V and 9 bases from J, the junction contained 4 bases not matched to a gene. In nucleotides, the CDR3 is TGTGCCAGCAGGCTTCGGGAGGGTGAGCAGTTCTTC. It encodes CASRLREGEQFF.

CDR3 in amino acids: CASSNSRNSNQPQHF. The CDR3 DNA is TGTGCCAGCTCAAACAGTCGGAATAGCAATCAGCCCCAGCATTTT. This sequence joins TRBV18 and TRBJ1-5; D uncertain. The CDR3 length is 15 residues. CDR1 is KGHSH and CDR2 is LQKENI in the germline V gene. The V end lost 5 bases, the J end lost 0 bases, and 11 bases lay between the germline ends.

This clone occurred once. The chain carries TRBV6-5 and TRBJ1-3; possible D gene TRBD1, 6 bases. Germline V gene sequence: CDR1 MNHEY, CDR2 SVGAGI. V shed 8 bases and J shed 3 bases, with 11 bases lying between them. The CDR3 spans 13 residues. This CDR3 reads CASPDRFGNTIYF. In DNA form, the CDR3 reads TGTGCCAGCCCTGACAGGTTTGGAAACACCATATATTTT.

The CDR3 bases are TGTGCCAGCAGCTTAGGAGACAGGGCGGGTGGCTACACCTTC. It is translated as CASSLGDRAGGYTF. The genes are TRBV13 and TRBJ1-2; 7 bases agree with TRBD1. The germline gives CDR1 PRHDT, CDR2 FYEKMQ (reference sequence). CDR3 length: 14 residues. With 0 bases clipped from V and 7 bases from J, the junction kept 5 bases outside the gene matches.

Of note for this clone: Within the sample, other DNA sequences also encode this same CDR3. This sequence joins TRBV2 and TRBJ2-3, with 10 positions matching TRBD2. Germline-derived CDR1 and CDR2 are SNHLY and FYNNEI. V dropped 6 bases and J dropped 3; count of bases not matched to a gene: 3. The CDR3 consists of 14 residues. The CDR3 protein is CASSLTSGTDTQYF. The CDR3 DNA follows: TGTGCCAGCAGCCTGACTAGCGGGACAGATACGCAGTATTTT.

J is TRBJ1-3 and V is TRBV6-2 or TRBV6-3; D unclear. Trimming shortened V by 2 bases and J by 4 bases, and 9 bases separated the two germline ends. The CDR3 has 14 residues. Germline lookup yields CDR1 MNHEY and CDR2 SVGEGT. CDR3 DNA: TGTGCCAGCAGTTACACGAGTAACGGAAACACCATATATTTT. It encodes CASSYTSNGNTIYF.

This chain uses TRBV19 with TRBJ1-4, with D unclear. V was shortened by 6 bases and J by 8 bases, with 16 bases between the two germline ends. Germline CDR1 reads LNHDA; CDR2 reads SQIVND (reference sequence). This CDR3 has 14 amino acids. The CDR3 loop reads CASSPSFPEEKLFF. The CDR3 coding sequence is TGTGCCAGTAGCCCTTCTTTTCCCGAAGAAAAACTGTTTTTT.

The V and J genes are TRBV15 and TRBJ2-1; 9 bases match TRBD2. J lost 8 bases, V lost 3 bases, and 5 bases had no gene match. The germline V gene encodes CDR1 LNHNV and CDR2 YYDKDF (reference sequence). The CDR3 has 14 amino acids. CDR3 sequence reads: CATSRPSGIHEQFF. The CDR3 nucleotides are TGTGCCACCAGCAGGCCTAGCGGGATCCATGAGCAGTTCTTC.

The J gene is TRBJ2-1, the V gene TRBV3-1 (or the pseudogene TRBV3-2); D not resolved. Germline-derived CDR1 and CDR2 are LGHDT and YNNKEL (reference sequence). The CDR3 runs 12 residues. The germline V and J ends were trimmed by 4 bases and 5 bases, with 6 bases remaining between them. CDR3 bases: TGTGCCAGCAGCCTTAACAACAATGAGCAGTTCTTC. Translated, it gives CASSLNNNEQFF.

The rearrangement links TRBV3-1 (or the pseudogene TRBV3-2) to TRBJ1-1, with 8 bases matching TRBD1. Germline-derived CDR1 and CDR2 are LGHDT and YNNKEL (reference sequence). This CDR3 region has 14 residues. V dropped 5 bases and J dropped 4; count of bases not matched to a gene: 6. The CDR3 reads CASSTRQGPTEAFF. The DNA of the CDR3 is TGTGCCAGCAGCACCCGACAGGGGCCCACTGAAGCTTTCTTT.

The chain carries TRBV28 and TRBJ1-1, with D hard to call. The V gene's germline CDR1 is MDHEN and CDR2 SYDVKM. The CDR3 has 14 amino acids. V gave up 6 bases and J gave up 8 bases, with 19 bases separating them. CDR3 sequence (DNA): TGTGCCAGCAGCCTCTGGAGAAGGGTGCCCGAAGCTTTCTTT. Residues: CASSLWRRVPEAFF. The full variable domain, rest sourced from reference TRBV28 and TRBJ1-1, is DVKVTQSSRYLVKRTGEKVFLECVQDMDHENMFWYRQDPGLGLRLIYFSYDVKMKEKGDIPEGYSVSREKKERFSLILESASTNQTSMYLCASSLWRRVPEAFFGQGTRLTVV.

V usage is TRBV5-1 and J usage is TRBJ1-1, with D uncertain. The CDR3 is made up of 13 amino acids. The germline V and J ends were trimmed by 0 bases and 2 bases, with 5 bases remaining between them. The germline CDR1 and CDR2 sequences are SGHRS and YFSETQ. CDR3 in amino acids: CASSLGINTEAFF. The CDR3, as DNA: TGCGCCAGCAGCTTGGGTATAAACACTGAAGCTTTCTTT. The full variable domain, in which reference TRBV5-1 and TRBJ1-1 provide the parts outside the CDR3, is KAGVTQTPRYLIKTRGQQVTLSCSPISGHRSVSWYQQTPGQGLQFLFEYFSETQRNKGNFPGRFSGRQFSNSRSEMNVSTLELGDSALYLCASSLGINTEAFFGQGTRLTVV.